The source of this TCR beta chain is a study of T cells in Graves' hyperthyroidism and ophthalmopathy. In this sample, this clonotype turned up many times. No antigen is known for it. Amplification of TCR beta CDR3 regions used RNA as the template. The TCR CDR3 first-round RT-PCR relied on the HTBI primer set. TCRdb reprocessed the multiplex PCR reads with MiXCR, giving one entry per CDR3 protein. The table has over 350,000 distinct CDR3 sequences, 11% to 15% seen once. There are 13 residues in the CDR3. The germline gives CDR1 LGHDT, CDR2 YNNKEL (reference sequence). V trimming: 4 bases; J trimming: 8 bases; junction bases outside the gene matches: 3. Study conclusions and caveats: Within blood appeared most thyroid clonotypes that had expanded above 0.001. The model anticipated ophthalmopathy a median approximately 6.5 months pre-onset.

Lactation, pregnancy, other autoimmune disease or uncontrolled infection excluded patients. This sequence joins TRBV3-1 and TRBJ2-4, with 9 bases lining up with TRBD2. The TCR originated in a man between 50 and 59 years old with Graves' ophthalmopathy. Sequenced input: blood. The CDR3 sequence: CASSRIAGDIQYF. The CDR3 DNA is TGTGCCAGCAGCCGCATAGCGGGAGACATTCAGTACTTC.